The rows below give T cell receptor beta chains drawn from one sample of a study of OX40 agonist ivuxolimab in advanced cancers. TCRdb's copy holds only in-frame clones and misses some; the assay was immunoSEQ multiplex PCR. The sample has approximately 40,000 clones; 83% are singletons. The sequenced sample was CD4+ or CD8+ T cells sorted from blood, obtained in a trial of the OX40 agonist ivuxolimab. The receptor set was obtained from an adult with an advanced solid tumor such as melanoma, head and neck, liver or kidney cancer. CDR3s include the opening cysteine and the closing phenylalanine or tryptophan. A D gene is named only where the DNA matches it firmly. Only part of the rows carry a size: once, few, many, or a class if the clone is expanded.

TRBV6-1	TRBJ2-2	NA	NA	TGTGCCAGCAGTGAAAGGTTGGCGGGAAATCGTTTCGGGGAGCTGTTTTTT	CASSERLAGNRFGELFF
TRBV7-6	TRBJ2-2	NA	NA	TGTGCCAGCAGCTTGGGGGACGGGGGAGCCGGGGAGCTGTTTTTT	CASSLGDGGAGELFF
TRBV7-9	TRBJ2-1	TRBD1	medium-sized	TGTGCCAGCAGTTCCCCGGGACAGGCTGCCCACAATGAGCAGTTCTTC	CASSSPGQAAHNEQFF
TRBV4-2	TRBJ1-1	NA	NA	TGTGCCAGCAGCCAAGGGGAGGGCCTGAACACTGAAGCTTTCTTT	CASSQGEGLNTEAFF
TRBV28	TRBJ2-1	NA	NA	TGTGCCAGCAGTCCCGGACTGACCTACAATGAGCAGTTCTTC	CASSPGLTYNEQFF
TRBV5-1	TRBJ2-1	TRBD2	medium-sized	TGCGCCAGCAGCGCGGGGACTAGCGGGGGCTTTGGTGAGCAGTTCTTC	CASSAGTSGGFGEQFF
TRBV7-9	TRBJ2-2	NA	NA	TGTGCCAGCAGCTTAGACTCGAGCACCGGGGAGCTGTTTTTT	CASSLDSSTGELFF
TRBV18	TRBJ2-1	TRBD2	NA	TGTGCCAGCTCACCACCGGCGGGAGTTTACAATGAGCAGTTCTTC	CASSPPAGVYNEQFF
TRBV7-6	TRBJ2-7	TRBD1	NA	TGTGCCAGCAGCTGGGACACAGGGGAAGGGTACGAGCAGTACTTC	CASSWDTGEGYEQYF
TRBV15	TRBJ2-1	TRBD2	NA	TGTGCCACCAGCAGAGGACGGGGGGGGTACAATGAGCAGTTCTTC	CATSRGRGGYNEQFF
TRBV5-1	TRBJ1-1	NA	NA	TGCGCCAGCAGCGCCGACAGGAGTGGGCCTGAAGCTTTCTTT	CASSADRSGPEAFF
TRBV27	TRBJ2-3	NA	once	TGTGCCAGCAGTTTGATTAGCACAGATACGCAGTATTTT	CASSLISTDTQYF
TRBV14	TRBJ2-2	TRBD2	NA	TGTGCCAGCAGCCAAATGGGGCTAGCGGCCACCGGGGAGCTGTTTTTT	CASSQMGLAATGELFF
TRBV28	TRBJ2-6	NA	once	TGTGCCAGCAGTTTGTCCGGGCTTTTCTCTGGGGCCAACGTCCTGACTTTC	CASSLSGLFSGANVLTF
TRBV11-2	TRBJ2-3	TRBD2	NA	TGTGCCAGCAGCTTAGACCCGGGGGGGCGGGGAGATACGCAGTATTTT	CASSLDPGGRGDTQYF
TRBV27	TRBJ2-2	TRBD1	NA	TGTGCCAGCAGGGGATTTCCGGACAGGGGAGCGCACACCGGGGAGCTGTTTTTT	CASRGFPDRGAHTGELFF
TRBV10-1	TRBJ1-5	NA	few	TGCGCCAGCAGCCTACAGAATAGCAATCAGCCCCAGCATTTT	CASSLQNSNQPQHF
TRBV7-3	TRBJ2-3	NA	NA	TGTGCCAGCAGCTCCCTAGCGACAGATACGCAGTATTTT	CASSSLATDTQYF
TRBV5-1	TRBJ2-1	NA	NA	TGCGCCAGCAGCTCCGAGGATCCCTACAATGAGCAGTTCTTC	CASSSEDPYNEQFF
TRBV7-3	TRBJ2-5	NA	NA	TGTGCCAGCAGCTTGGGAGGGGGCGGTGAGACCCAGTACTTC	CASSLGGGGETQYF
TRBV4-2	TRBJ2-7	NA	NA	TGTGCCAGCAGCCAAGCCGGGGGAACCTACGAGCAGTACTTC	CASSQAGGTYEQYF
TRBV7-9	TRBJ1-2	NA	NA	TGTGCCAGCAGCTTAGGAGGGCCTGTAGCCTATGGCTACACCTTC	CASSLGGPVAYGYTF
TRBV25-1	TRBJ1-3	NA	NA	TGTGCCAGCAGTGTTCAGGGGCCTGGAAACACCATATATTTT	CASSVQGPGNTIYF
TRBV4-1	TRBJ2-7	NA	NA	TGCGCCAGCAGCCAAGAGGGCGGGTCCTACGAGCAGTACTTC	CASSQEGGSYEQYF
TRBV7-2	TRBJ2-5	TRBD2	few	TGTGCCAGCAGCCCCGGACTAGCGGGGTGGGTGACCCAGTACTTC	CASSPGLAGWVTQYF
TRBV15	TRBJ2-7	NA	once	TGTGCCACCAGCAGTGCTGTTGCCTACGAGCAGTACTTC	CATSSAVAYEQYF
TRBV14	TRBJ2-7	NA	NA	TGTGCCAGCAGCCAAGCCTACGAGCAGTACTTC	CASSQAYEQYF
TRBV19	TRBJ2-7	TRBD1	few	TGTGCCAGTAGTGCTCCGGGACAGGGAGACGAGCAGTACTTC	CASSAPGQGDEQYF
TRBV4-1	TRBJ2-7	TRBD2	NA	TGCGCCAGCAGCCAGCAGACTAGCGGGCTAAGCTCCTACGAGCAGTACTTC	CASSQQTSGLSSYEQYF
TRBV5-1	TRBJ2-1	TRBD2	few	TGCGCCAGCACAAGCGGGGGTGGCTACAATGAGCAGTTCTTC	CASTSGGGYNEQFF
TRBV15	TRBJ1-2	NA	NA	TGTGCCACCGGGGGACCCTTCTATGGCTACACCTTC	CATGGPFYGYTF
TRBV6-5	TRBJ1-1	TRBD1	many	TGTGCCAGCAGTAGTTCGACAGGGATGAACACTGAAGCTTTCTTT	CASSSSTGMNTEAFF
TRBV7-9	TRBJ2-7	TRBD2	NA	TGTGCCAGCAGCCTCGGACTAGCGGGAACCTACGAGCAGTACTTC	CASSLGLAGTYEQYF
TRBV13	TRBJ1-1	NA	once	TGTGCCAGCAGCCCCTATCGGGGGACTGAAGCTTTCTTT	CASSPYRGTEAFF
TRBV6-6	TRBJ1-1	NA	NA	TGTGCCAGCAGTTTGGACGGTGGGGGGACTGAAGCTTTCTTT	CASSLDGGGTEAFF
TRBV4-2	TRBJ2-7	TRBD1	NA	TGTGCCAGCAGCCAAGAAAGAGGACAGGCCTCCTACGAGCAGTACTTC	CASSQERGQASYEQYF
TRBV11-2	TRBJ2-2	NA	few	TGTGCCAGCAGCCCGATTGATTCGAACACCGGGGAGCTGTTTTTT	CASSPIDSNTGELFF
TRBV19	TRBJ1-2	NA	NA	TGTGCCAGTACGGACTATGGCTACACCTTC	CASTDYGYTF
TRBV7-9	TRBJ2-5	TRBD2	NA	TGTGCCAGCAGCTTCAGACTAGCGGCACAAGAGACCCAGTACTTC	CASSFRLAAQETQYF
TRBV5-4	TRBJ1-3	NA	NA	TGTGCCAGCAGCTTGCGGGGGTCCGGAAACACCATATATTTT	CASSLRGSGNTIYF